The next 14 T cell receptor beta chains were all read from a single sample in a study of blood T cell repertoires in COVID-19. TCRdb's table, derived via immunoSEQ multiplex PCR, lists solely in-frame clones and lacks some. The sample has 200,000 to 250,000 clones, 82% seen once. The sample consisted of PBMCs or T cells enriched from blood (not recorded which). Receptor source: a woman aged 60-75 years who had recovered from COVID-19.

The CDR3 loop reads CASSLVEGATGNTIYF. CDR3 coding DNA: TGTGCCAGCAGCTTAGTTGAGGGGGCAACTGGAAACACCATATATTTT. This chain joins TRBV11-2 and TRBJ1-3; 7 bases are a match to TRBD1. CDR3 length: 16 amino acids. V was pared by 1 base and J by 2 bases, with 5 bases of the junction left unmatched. The V gene's germline CDR1 is SGHAT and CDR2 FQNNGV.

The DNA of the CDR3 is TGTGCCAGCAGCCCAGTGACTGGGGGGAGCTCCTATAATTCACCCCTCCACTTT. It is translated as CASSPVTGGSSYNSPLHF. The rearrangement links TRBV3-1 (or the pseudogene TRBV3-2) to TRBJ1-6; tentatively, D is TRBD1 (5 bases). Deletions cut 4 bases from V and 0 bases from J, with 16 bases between. CDR3 size: 18 residues. The germline gives CDR1 LGHDT, CDR2 YNNKEL (reference sequence).

The chain has TRBV27 and TRBJ1-1; D gene unclear. V dropped 6 bases and J dropped 1 base, with 9 bases sitting between them. The germline V gene encodes CDR1 MNHEY and CDR2 SMNVEV (reference sequence). This CDR3 is 13 amino acids long. The CDR3 nucleotides are TGTGCCAGCAGCCCGCCGGGGAACACTGAAGCTTTCTTT. Translated: CASSPPGNTEAFF.

The rearrangement uses TRBV15 and TRBJ2-5, with D possibly being TRBD2 (5 bases). The CDR3 runs 13 residues. Between the trimmed V and J ends, which lost 8 bases and 1 base, there was a span of 11 bases. The germline V gene encodes CDR1 LNHNV and CDR2 YYDKDF (reference sequence). The CDR3 reads CATASGLQETQYF. CDR3 bases: TGTGCCACCGCGAGCGGCCTCCAAGAGACCCAGTACTTC.

The chain joins TRBV19 to TRBJ2-7; TRBD1 agrees at 8 bases. The CDR3 is 16 amino acids. The germline gives CDR1 LNHDA, CDR2 SQIVND (reference sequence). Trimming at V came to 4 bases and at J to 6 bases, leaving 14 bases not matched to a gene. The CDR3 spells CASSTRQGFDHGEQYF. The CDR3 DNA follows: TGTGCCAGTAGTACCCGACAGGGGTTCGATCACGGCGAGCAGTACTTC.

The chain recombines TRBV6-2 or TRBV6-3 with TRBJ1-5; TRBD1 matches at 8 bases. CDR1 is MNHEY and CDR2 is SVGEGT in the germline V gene. The CDR3 contains 14 residues. The V gene end was trimmed by 5 bases and the J gene end by 8 bases; junction bases not matched to a gene: 8. CDR3 sequence: CASSQPGGSEPQHF. CDR3 DNA sequence: TGTGCCAGCAGTCAACCAGGGGGCTCTGAGCCCCAGCATTTT.

CDR3 in amino acids: CASSLTKQGANTGELFF. The CDR3, as DNA: TGTGCCAGCAGCTTAACTAAACAGGGGGCGAACACCGGGGAGCTGTTTTTT. The chain carries TRBV7-3 and TRBJ2-2, with 8 bases lining up with TRBD1. J lost 0 bases, V lost 0 bases, and 3 bases had no gene match. The CDR3 sequence is 17 residues long. Germline values: CDR1 SGHTA, CDR2 FQGTGA.

The chain has TRBV12-3 or TRBV12-4 and TRBJ1-1; TRBD1 is a possible D gene (6 bases). V was clipped by 10 bases and J by 7 bases, with 19 bases between them. The length of the CDR3 is 13 residues. CDR3 coding DNA: TGTGCCACCACAAAGGGGGGGCGCCTTGAAGCTTTCTTT. It specifies CATTKGGRLEAFF.

The chain couples TRBV15 to TRBJ2-1; D uncertain. This CDR3 is built from 15 residues. CDR1 and CDR2 (germline): LNHNV, YYDKDF (reference sequence). V gave up 0 bases and J gave up 6 bases, with 12 bases separating them. The CDR3 here is CATSRDLRLGNEQFF. The CDR3 region has the DNA TGTGCCACCAGCAGAGATCTGCGGCTGGGCAATGAGCAGTTCTTC.

The gene calls are TRBV6-1 and TRBJ2-7; perhaps TRBD2 as D (5 bases). The CDR3 extends over 13 amino acids. The germline V gene encodes CDR1 MNHNS and CDR2 SASEGT. Trimming shortened V by 3 bases and J by 5 bases, and 11 bases separated the two germline ends. The DNA for the CDR3 is TGTGCCAGCAGTGACCCTCTAGCACACGAGCAGTACTTC. Its protein is CASSDPLAHEQYF.

The chain recombines TRBV5-1 with TRBJ1-1, with a tentative D call TRBD1 (5 bases). With 4 bases removed from V and 2 bases from J, the gap between germline ends came to 15 bases. The CDR3 totals 15 residues. The germline gives CDR1 SGHRS, CDR2 YFSETQ. CDR3 protein: CASSPSGGFNTEAFF. The DNA of the CDR3 is TGCGCCAGCAGCCCCTCTGGGGGGTTCAACACTGAAGCTTTCTTT.

This sequence joins TRBV27 and TRBJ2-7; D unclear. This CDR3 spans 18 amino acids. Germline CDR1 MNHEY, CDR2 SMNVEV (reference sequence). Trimming removed 6 bases from V and 0 bases from J, with 24 bases in between. Here the CDR3 DNA reads TGTGCCAGCAGGTCTGTGGCCGTCGGCAGCGACTCCTCCTACGAGCAGTACTTC. Residues: CASRSVAVGSDSSYEQYF.

This chain links TRBV18 with TRBJ2-7, with no clear D. The V gene's germline CDR1 is KGHSH and CDR2 LQKENI. V was clipped by 2 bases and J by 2 bases, with 10 bases between them. The CDR3 is 14 residues long. This chain's CDR3 is CASSPTGSPYEQYF. CDR3 DNA: TGTGCCAGCTCACCAACCGGGTCGCCCTACGAGCAGTACTTC.

The chain uses TRBV19 and TRBJ2-1; 13 bases are a match to TRBD2. This CDR3 contains 16 residues. The germline V gene has CDR1 LNHDA and CDR2 SQIVND (reference sequence). V shed 3 bases and J 8 bases; nucleotides not matched to a gene: 7. In DNA form, the CDR3 reads TGTGCCAGTAGTATTACCCGGACTAGCGGGGGCGATGAGCAGTTCTTC. It yields the protein CASSITRTSGGDEQFF.